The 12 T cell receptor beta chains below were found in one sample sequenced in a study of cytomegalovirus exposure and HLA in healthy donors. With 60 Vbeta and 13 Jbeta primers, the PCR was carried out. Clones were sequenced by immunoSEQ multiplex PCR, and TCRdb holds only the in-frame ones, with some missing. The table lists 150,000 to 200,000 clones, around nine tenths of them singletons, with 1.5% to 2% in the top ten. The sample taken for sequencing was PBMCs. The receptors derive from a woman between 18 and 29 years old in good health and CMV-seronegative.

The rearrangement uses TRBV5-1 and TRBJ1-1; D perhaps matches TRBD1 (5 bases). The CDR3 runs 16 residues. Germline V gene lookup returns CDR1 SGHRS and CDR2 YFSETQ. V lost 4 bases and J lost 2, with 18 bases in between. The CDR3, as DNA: TGCGCCAGCAGCCAGCAGGCAGGGTCCGTAAACACTGAAGCTTTCTTT. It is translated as CASSQQAGSVNTEAFF. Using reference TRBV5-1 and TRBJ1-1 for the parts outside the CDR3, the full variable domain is KAGVTQTPRYLIKTRGQQVTLSCSPISGHRSVSWYQQTPGQGLQFLFEYFSETQRNKGNFPGRFSGRQFSNSRSEMNVSTLELGDSALYLCASSQQAGSVNTEAFFGQGTRLTVV.

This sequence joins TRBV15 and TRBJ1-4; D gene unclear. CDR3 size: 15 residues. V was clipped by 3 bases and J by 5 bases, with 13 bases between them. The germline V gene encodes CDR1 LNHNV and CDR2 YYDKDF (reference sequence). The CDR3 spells CATSSPGRGNEKLFF. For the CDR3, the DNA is TGTGCCACCAGCAGCCCGGGCCGGGGAAATGAAAAACTGTTTTTT.

Here the CDR3 DNA reads TGTGCCAGAGGCGGGGGTGGGACCTGGGGCTACACCTTC. Residues: CARGGGGTWGYTF. The V call is TRBV2, the J call TRBJ1-2; TRBD1 is a possible D gene (5 bases). Trimming cost V 9 bases and J 8 bases, with 19 bases left between them. The CDR3 contains 13 residues. Looked up from germline, CDR1 is SNHLY and CDR2 is FYNNEI. The full variable domain, in which reference TRBV2 and TRBJ1-2 provide the parts outside the CDR3, is EPEVTQTPSHQVTQMGQEVILRCVPISNHLYFYWYRQILGQKVEFLVSFYNNEISEKSEIFDDQFSVERPDGSNFTLKIRSTKLEDSAMYFCARGGGGTWGYTFGSGTRLTVV.

Here the CDR3 reads CASSFGGEGMYNEKLFF. The DNA for the CDR3 is TGTGCCAGCAGTTTCGGGGGGGAAGGGATGTATAATGAAAAACTGTTTTTT. V gene TRBV28 combines with J gene TRBJ1-4; D is possibly TRBD1 (5 bases). Trimming shortened V by 3 bases and J by 4 bases, and 18 bases separated the two germline ends. CDR1 MDHEN and CDR2 SYDVKM come from the germline V gene. CDR3 length equals 17 residues.

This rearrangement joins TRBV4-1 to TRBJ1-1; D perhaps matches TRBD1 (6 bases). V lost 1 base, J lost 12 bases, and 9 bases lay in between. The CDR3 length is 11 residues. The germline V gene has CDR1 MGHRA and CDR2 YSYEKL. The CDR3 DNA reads TGCGCCAGCAGCCAAGGGACAGAACCTTTCTTT. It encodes CASSQGTEPFF.

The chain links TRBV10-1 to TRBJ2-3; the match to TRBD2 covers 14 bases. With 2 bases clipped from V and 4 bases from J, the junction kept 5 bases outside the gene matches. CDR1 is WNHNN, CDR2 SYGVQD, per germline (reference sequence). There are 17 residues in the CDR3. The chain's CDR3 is CASSEPGTSGGSDTQYF. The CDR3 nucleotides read TGCGCCAGCAGTGAGCCTGGGACTAGCGGGGGTTCAGATACGCAGTATTTT.

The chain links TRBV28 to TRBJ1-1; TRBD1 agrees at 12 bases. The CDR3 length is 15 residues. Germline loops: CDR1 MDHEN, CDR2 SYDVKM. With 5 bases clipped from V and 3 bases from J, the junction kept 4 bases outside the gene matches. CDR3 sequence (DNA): TGTGCCAGCAGTGGCGGGACAGGGGGCTACACTGAAGCTTTCTTT. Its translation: CASSGGTGGYTEAFF.

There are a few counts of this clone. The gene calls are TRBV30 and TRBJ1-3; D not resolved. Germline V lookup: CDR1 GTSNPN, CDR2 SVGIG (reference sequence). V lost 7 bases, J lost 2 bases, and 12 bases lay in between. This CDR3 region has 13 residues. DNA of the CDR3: TGTGCCTCTTCCCCGGTCACTGGAAACACCATATATTTT. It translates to CASSPVTGNTIYF.

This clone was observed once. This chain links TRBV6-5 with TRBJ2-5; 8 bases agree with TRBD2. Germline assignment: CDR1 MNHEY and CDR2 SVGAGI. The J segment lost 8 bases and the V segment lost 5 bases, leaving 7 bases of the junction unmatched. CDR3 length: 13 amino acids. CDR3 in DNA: TGTGCCAGCAGTAGGACTAGCCTCTCAACCCAGTACTTC. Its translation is CASSRTSLSTQYF.

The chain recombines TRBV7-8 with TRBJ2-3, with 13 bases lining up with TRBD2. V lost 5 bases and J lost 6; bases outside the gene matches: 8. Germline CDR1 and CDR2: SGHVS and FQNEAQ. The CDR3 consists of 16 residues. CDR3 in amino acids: CASSARTSGSGDTQYF. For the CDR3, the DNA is TGTGCCAGCAGCGCGAGGACTAGCGGGAGTGGTGATACGCAGTATTTT.

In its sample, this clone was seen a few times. This CDR3 is CASSLARISNQPQHF. CDR3 DNA sequence: TGTGCCAGCAGCTTAGCCAGGATCAGTAATCAGCCCCAGCATTTT. V and J are TRBV7-8 and TRBJ1-5; D ambiguous. CDR3 size: 15 residues. V gave up 0 bases and J gave up 4 bases, with 10 bases separating them. CDR1 and CDR2 from the germline V gene are SGHVS and FQNEAQ.

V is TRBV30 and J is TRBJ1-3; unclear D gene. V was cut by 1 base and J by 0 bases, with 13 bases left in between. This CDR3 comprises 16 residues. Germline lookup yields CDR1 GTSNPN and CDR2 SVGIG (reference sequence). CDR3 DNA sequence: TGTGCCTGGAGTGCCATTACTTCCCTCTCTGGAAACACCATATATTTT. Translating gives CAWSAITSLSGNTIYF.